This T cell receptor beta chain was documented in a study of T cell clones after liver transplantation (dated by TCRdb to between 2018 and 2020). About the investigation overall: Samples were obtained from ITN030ST, a randomized trial in which withdrawal of immunosuppression was attempted within 2 years of liver transplantation. Donor-reactive T cell clones were identified by TCRbeta sequencing after a pre-transplant mixed lymphocyte reaction and then tracked in post-transplant blood. Third party-reactive TCRbeta sequences were also identified from pre-transplant MLRs to serve as an antigen-independent comparator for donor-reactive sequences. Three of the eight recipients were HCV-positive; the others were transplanted for non-autoimmune, non-viral indications. Subjects received no induction therapy and standard immunosuppression until randomization at 12-24 months post-transplant. Tolerance was defined as complete withdrawal of immunosuppression for at least one year without a rise in liver enzymes beyond twice the upper limit of normal. Blood samples were taken pre-transplant, pre-randomization before withdrawal, and post-randomization after full withdrawal or failed withdrawal. The study cohort included 8 liver transplant recipients, of whom 3 were classified as tolerant and 5 as non-tolerant.

The investigation overall reported the following: Low numbers of available donor cells limited the measurable donor-reactive repertoire in two subjects. In 5 of 8 subjects, regardless of tolerance or HCV status, circulating donor-reactive CD4 TCRbeta sequences dropped significantly post-transplant. Without allograft tissue specimens, donor-reactive T cells may have migrated into the graft rather than being deleted. Because of small, heterogeneous patient numbers and non-standardized post-transplant time points, the conclusions were only preliminary. Donor-reactive sequences declined more than third party-reactive ones, suggesting partial antigen-specific deletion unrelated to withdrawal success. Once repertoire turnover was taken into account, donor-reactive detection showed a significant reduction for CD4 in 7 of 8 subjects and for CD8 in 8 of 8.

Unstimulated PBMCs, after thawing, were stained for CD3, CD4 and CD8 and then FACS-sorted into CD3+CD4+ and CD3+CD8+ populations. All 8 studied subjects were randomized to withdrawal of immunosuppression. The Qiagen DNeasy Blood and Tissue Kit was used for isolation of genomic DNA. On this clone itself: Its antigen has not been determined. Qualities for individual bases were not recorded, and no much larger clone is one base off.

High-throughput TCRbeta CDR3 sequencing of frozen genomic DNA was performed by immunoSEQ, with PCR amplification, mapping, bias correction and internal controls included. As for the original processing: Productive rearrangements were retained, and unique TCRbeta sequences were defined by the CDR3 nucleotide sequence together with the V and J gene. For classification of a sequence as donor-reactive, at least 5-fold expansion in CFSE-low cells relative to unstimulated pre-transplant cells and a frequency of at least 0.01% were required. Minimum frequency thresholds were set for each subject on the basis of the unstimulated sample with the lowest template count, so that a detection power of at least 90% was ensured. Repertoire turnover was measured by Jensen-Shannon divergence between the top 1000 TCRbeta sequences post- and pre-transplant. Changes in detection of donor-reactive sequences were assessed with two-sided Fisher's exact tests. TCRdb retrieved this table from immuneACCESS and kept in-frame rearrangements only. Not all clones are present; in checked studies, unresolved V genes account for under half, and no reason is known for the remainder. That table gives V, J and clone size, and the DNA gave D and trimming. The sample table lists roughly 80,000 clones, roughly 85% of them with a count of one. Under 0.6% of the sample belongs to the ten largest clones.

As encoded in the germline V gene (reference sequence), CDR1 is LNHDA while CDR2 is SQIVND. V is cut back by 6 bases and J by 0 bases, with 6 bases in the junction unmatched. The CDR3 covers 16 residues, taking in both the cysteine and the phenylalanine. The DNA shown is the 48-base CDR3, in frame from base 1. This clonotype was obtained from a human patient who received a liver transplant. Some T cells present after a transplant may be cells of the graft donor. This material consisted of CD4+ T cells from blood, taken approximately 45 months after liver transplant. The chain is made from TRBV19 and TRBJ2-1; a stretch of 9 junction bases matches TRBD2. The bases read TGTGCCAGTAGCCCCGATAGCGGGGGCTCCTACAATGAGCAGTTCTTC. This gives the protein CASSPDSGGSYNEQFF.